The 21 T cell receptor beta chains below all came from one sample that was sequenced in a study of CD8 T cells in Susac syndrome. The RNA, about 0.5 to 1 ug, was put through reverse transcription using random hexamers. MiXCR, applied by TCRdb to the immunoSEQ multiplex PCR reads, yields one record per CDR3 protein. Among about 130,000 distinct CDR3 sequences listed, about 96% were seen once. The sample comprised CD4+ T cells from PBMCs. The receptors come from a human donor in good health.

This sequence joins TRBV6-1 and TRBJ1-1; D not resolved. CDR3 length equals 13 residues. Germline CDR1 MNHNS, CDR2 SASEGT. V was trimmed by 7 bases and J by 0 bases, leaving 9 bases between them. The CDR3 loop reads CASNEGVNTEAFF. The CDR3 nucleotides are TGTGCCAGCAACGAAGGTGTGAACACTGAAGCTTTCTTT.

This chain joins TRBV3-1 and TRBJ1-1; D is unresolved. The germline V gene has CDR1 LGHDT and CDR2 YNNKEL (reference sequence). Trimming shortened V by 1 base and J by 11 bases, and 11 bases separated the two germline ends. The CDR3 has 12 residues. CDR3 amino acids: CASSQGRIAAFF. CDR3 coding DNA: TGTGCCAGCAGCCAAGGCCGGATAGCTGCTTTCTTT.

The chain uses TRBV9 and TRBJ2-5, with 13 bases that match TRBD2. J was trimmed by 7 bases and V by 3 bases; bases with no gene match: 6. The CDR3 extends over 15 amino acids. Germline lookup yields CDR1 SGDLS and CDR2 YYNGEE. CDR3 protein: CASSELAGGPGTQYF. In nucleotides, the CDR3 is TGTGCCAGCAGCGAACTAGCGGGAGGGCCGGGGACCCAGTACTTC.

The chain is built from TRBV12-3 or TRBV12-4 and TRBJ2-7, with 11 bases aligning to TRBD1. V was pared by 6 bases and J by 5 bases, with 3 bases of the junction left unmatched. This CDR3 has 13 amino acids. CDR3 nucleotides: TGTGCCAGCAGGGACAGGGGGCTCGACGAGCAGTACTTC. It translates to CASRDRGLDEQYF.

The V gene is TRBV20-1, the J gene TRBJ1-2; TRBD1 is a possible D gene (6 bases). This CDR3 spans 12 amino acids. Trimming left V 7 bases short and J 4 bases short, with 13 bases between. Germline CDR1 reads DFQATT; CDR2 reads SNEGSKA (reference sequence). In nucleotides, the CDR3 is TGCAGTGGAAAGGGGGGGGCCTATGGCTACACCTTC. Its protein product is CSGKGGAYGYTF.

The chain combines TRBV29-1 with TRBJ2-2; D could derive from TRBD1 or TRBD2 (5 bases each). This CDR3 is built from 17 residues. From germline, CDR1 is SQVTM and CDR2 ANQGSEA. Deletions cut 7 bases from V and 5 bases from J, with 26 bases between. CDR3 sequence: CSAGELDKRLRTGELFF. DNA for the CDR3: TGCAGCGCCGGGGAGCTGGACAAGCGGTTGAGGACCGGGGAGCTGTTTTTT.

This chain uses TRBV5-1 with TRBJ1-1; weak D call: TRBD1 (5 bases). The CDR3 consists of 13 residues. V was trimmed by 4 bases and J by 1 base, leaving 8 bases between them. Germline CDR1 is SGHRS and CDR2 is YFSETQ. The CDR3 loop is CASSGGGNTEAFF. The CDR3 DNA follows: TGCGCCAGCAGCGGCGGGGGGAACACTGAAGCTTTCTTT.

The V gene is TRBV20-1, the J gene TRBJ2-7, with TRBD2 identical over 12 bases. Germline lookup yields CDR1 DFQATT and CDR2 SNEGSKA (reference sequence). The CDR3 is made up of 14 amino acids. V trimming: 5 bases; J trimming: 6 bases; junction bases outside the gene matches: 8. The CDR3 loop reads CSAYRTSGNSEQYF. Here the CDR3 DNA reads TGCAGTGCTTACCGGACTAGCGGGAATTCCGAGCAGTACTTC.

The J gene is TRBJ2-2, the V gene TRBV5-1, with D possibly TRBD1 on 6 matching bases. Germline V gene sequence: CDR1 SGHRS, CDR2 YFSETQ. The CDR3 spans 15 residues. V was trimmed by 4 bases and J by 6 bases, leaving 16 bases between them. The CDR3 reads CASSGTGSLAGELFF. CDR3 in DNA: TGCGCCAGCAGCGGCACAGGGTCGCTTGCCGGGGAGCTGTTTTTT. Complete variable domain (other parts from reference TRBV5-1 and TRBJ2-2): KAGVTQTPRYLIKTRGQQVTLSCSPISGHRSVSWYQQTPGQGLQFLFEYFSETQRNKGNFPGRFSGRQFSNSRSEMNVSTLELGDSALYLCASSGTGSLAGELFFGEGSRLTVL.

The chain recombines TRBV18 with TRBJ2-5; D remains unclear. V dropped 2 bases and J dropped 5 bases, with 9 bases sitting between them. CDR3 length: 13 residues. Germline lookup yields CDR1 KGHSH and CDR2 LQKENI. The chain's CDR3 is CASSPTTTETQYF. CDR3 sequence (DNA): TGTGCCAGCTCACCAACCACGACGGAGACCCAGTACTTC.

This clonotype was detected once. The CDR3 region is CASGYVGGNIQYF. The CDR3 DNA reads as TGTGCCAGCGGCTACGTGGGAGGAAACATTCAGTACTTC. V is TRBV12-3 or TRBV12-4 and J is TRBJ2-4, with D possibly TRBD2 on 6 matching bases. The CDR3 is made up of 13 amino acids. The V end was cut by 8 bases, the J end by 6 bases, with 14 bases between.

In DNA, the CDR3 is TGTGCCAGTAGTGGTCTAGCGGGAGCCGAGCAGTACTTC. This sequence encodes CASSGLAGAEQYF. The V and J genes are TRBV19 and TRBJ2-7, with 10 bases identical to TRBD2. Trimming removed 5 bases from V and 6 bases from J; junction bases left unmatched: 4. The CDR3 is 13 amino acids. The germline V gene encodes CDR1 LNHDA and CDR2 SQIVND (reference sequence).

This clonotype was found once. The chain is built from TRBV25-1 and TRBJ2-5, with a possible D match to TRBD1 (5 bases). This CDR3 comprises 14 residues. The V and J ends lost 2 bases and 5 bases respectively, with 12 bases between them. The germline CDR1 and CDR2 sequences are MGHDK and SYGVNS. Written as DNA, the CDR3 is TGTGCCAGCAGTGAACCCAGTAGGGGTGAGACCCAGTACTTC. Protein sequence: CASSEPSRGETQYF. Combining the CDR3 with reference TRBV25-1 and TRBJ2-5 gives the whole variable domain EADIYQTPRYLVIGTGKKITLECSQTMGHDKMYWYQQDPGMELHLIHYSYGVNSTEKGDLSSESTVSRIRTEHFPLTLESARPSHTSQYLCASSEPSRGETQYFGPGTRLLVL.

In its sample, this clonotype was seen a few times. The chain is built from TRBV10-2 and TRBJ1-2, with 7 bases fitting TRBD1. Germline V lookup: CDR1 WSHSY, CDR2 SAAADI. This CDR3 spans 13 amino acids. The trim removed 8 bases at V and 0 bases at J, leaving 3 bases unmatched. CDR3 amino acids: CASSGGPNYGYTF. The CDR3 region has the DNA TGCGCCAGCTCAGGGGGACCTAACTATGGCTACACCTTC.

This clonotype has only one observation. The J gene is TRBJ2-7, the V gene TRBV18; 8 bases map to TRBD1. Germline trimming cut 6 bases from V and 6 bases from J; bases unmatched to any gene: 4. The V gene's germline CDR1 is KGHSH and CDR2 LQKENI. The CDR3 runs 12 residues. The CDR3 spells CASSDRAGEQYF. CDR3 nucleotides: TGTGCCAGCTCGGACAGGGCGGGCGAGCAGTACTTC.

The J gene is TRBJ2-7, the V gene TRBV7-2, with D tentatively TRBD1 (5 bases). CDR1 and CDR2 (germline): SGHTA, FQGNSA. V lost 1 base, J lost 2 bases, and 12 bases lay in between. The CDR3 consists of 15 residues. The CDR3 reads CASSLGGGRPYEQYF. The DNA for the CDR3 is TGTGCCAGCAGCTTAGGGGGCGGTCGACCCTACGAGCAGTACTTC.

This chain connects TRBV7-2 to TRBJ2-5, with unresolved D. There are 14 residues in the CDR3. The V and J ends lost 0 bases and 5 bases respectively, with 10 bases between them. Looked up from germline, CDR1 is SGHTA and CDR2 is FQGNSA. CDR3 nucleotide sequence: TGTGCCAGCAGCTTAGCCGCTGGGGTTGAGACCCAGTACTTC. Protein: CASSLAAGVETQYF.

The chain recombines TRBV28 with TRBJ1-5; no reliable D call. Germline-derived CDR1 and CDR2 are MDHEN and SYDVKM. The CDR3 totals 11 residues. Trimming took 4 bases from V and 9 from J, leaving 7 bases between them. The CDR3 spells CASSSPRPQHF. The CDR3 DNA is TGTGCCAGCAGTTCCCCGCGGCCCCAGCATTTT.

The rearrangement uses TRBV29-1 and TRBJ2-1; 8 bases map to TRBD1. This CDR3 is built from 17 residues. J lost 9 bases, V lost 6 bases, and 22 bases had no gene match. In germline, CDR1 is SQVTM, CDR2 ANQGSEA. CDR3 residues: CSVPGQAPYSRVSEQFF. As DNA, the CDR3 is TGCAGCGTCCCGGGACAGGCCCCTTACTCCCGGGTTTCTGAGCAGTTCTTC.

The chain employs TRBV6-5 and TRBJ2-3; 8 bases are a match to TRBD2. The CDR3 extends over 14 amino acids. The V segment lost 6 bases and the J segment 2 bases; nucleotides outside the gene matches: 4. CDR1 and CDR2 (germline): MNHEY, SVGAGI. CDR3 sequence: CASRSGRLTDTQYF. CDR3 DNA: TGTGCCAGCAGAAGCGGGAGACTCACAGATACGCAGTATTTT.

This rearrangement joins TRBV5-1 to TRBJ1-1; possible D gene TRBD1, 6 bases. The CDR3 loop spans 14 amino acids. From germline, CDR1 is SGHRS and CDR2 YFSETQ. V lost 4 bases to trimming and J lost 4 bases, with 14 bases between them. The DNA of the CDR3 is TGCGCCAGCAGCCCCAGGGGTGAGGGCACTGAAGCTTTCTTT. Amino acids: CASSPRGEGTEAFF. The variable domain in full, completed from reference TRBV5-1 and TRBJ1-1, reads KAGVTQTPRYLIKTRGQQVTLSCSPISGHRSVSWYQQTPGQGLQFLFEYFSETQRNKGNFPGRFSGRQFSNSRSEMNVSTLELGDSALYLCASSPRGEGTEAFFGQGTRLTVV.